One sample yielded the 4 T cell receptor beta chains listed below, sequenced in a study of T-cell reconstitution after alpha-beta-depleted transplantation in children. As it was prepared, the TCRbeta library received unique molecular identifiers. TCRdb reprocessed the PCR reads via MiXCR and lists one record per CDR3 protein. The repertoire holds about 460,000 distinct CDR3 sequences, with over 9.5% as singletons. This specimen was PBMCs, taken before TCRalphabeta/CD19-depleted stem cell transplant. All receptors derive from a child aged 2 to 10 with inherited bone marrow failure, due to receive a stem cell transplant.

The chain links TRBV28 to TRBJ2-5, with a possible D match to TRBD1 (9 bases). The V end lost 2 bases, the J end lost 5 bases, and 18 bases lay between the germline ends. CDR3 size: 16 residues. Per germline, CDR1 MDHEN and CDR2 SYDVKM. The CDR3 nucleotides are TGTGCCAGCAGTTTACCAGGGACAGGGACTAGGGAGACCCAGTACTTC. Encoded protein: CASSLPGTGTRETQYF. The entire variable domain, with the rest obtained from reference TRBV28 and TRBJ2-5, is as follows: DVKVTQSSRYLVKRTGEKVFLECVQDMDHENMFWYRQDPGLGLRLIYFSYDVKMKEKGDIPEGYSVSREKKERFSLILESASTNQTSMYLCASSLPGTGTRETQYFGPGTRLLVL.

At least ten counts were recorded for this clonotype. V usage is TRBV28 and J usage is TRBJ1-6; D is unclear. CDR3 length: 11 residues. Germline CDR1 MDHEN, CDR2 SYDVKM. V was clipped by 5 bases and J by 6 bases, with 2 bases between them. The CDR3, as DNA: TGTGCCAGCAGTCGTAATTCACCCCTCCACTTT. The encoded protein is CASSRNSPLHF. The variable domain in full, completed from reference TRBV28 and TRBJ1-6, reads DVKVTQSSRYLVKRTGEKVFLECVQDMDHENMFWYRQDPGLGLRLIYFSYDVKMKEKGDIPEGYSVSREKKERFSLILESASTNQTSMYLCASSRNSPLHFGNGTRLTVT.

The sample holds many counts of this clonotype. The chain is built from TRBV7-8 and TRBJ1-2, with TRBD1 matching over 9 bases. This CDR3 has 14 amino acids. J was trimmed by 4 bases and V by 5 bases; bases with no gene match: 5. The germline V gene encodes CDR1 SGHVS and CDR2 FQNEAQ. The CDR3 DNA sequence: TGTGCCAGCAGCCACACAGGGGGCTTCTATGGCTACACCTTC. Protein: CASSHTGGFYGYTF.

This clonotype came up many times. V and J are TRBV27 and TRBJ2-1, with D tentatively TRBD1 (5 bases). This CDR3 is built from 16 residues. CDR1 is MNHEY and CDR2 is SMNVEV in the germline V gene (reference sequence). Trimming removed 6 bases from V and 2 bases from J, with 17 bases in between. The CDR3 DNA reads TGTGCCAGCAGCCTACCTCAGGGTAACACCTACAATGAGCAGTTCTTC. Translated: CASSLPQGNTYNEQFF.